Below, 24 T cell receptor beta chains from the same sample are listed, as sequenced in a study of T-cell memory formation after mild COVID-19. TCRdb fed the 5' RACE reads into MiXCR, producing one record per CDR3 protein. The table shows some 270,000 distinct CDR3 sequences, with 15% occurring only once. Sample: PBMCs or a T cell subset sorted from them (not recorded which). These receptors were collected from an adult woman who had mild COVID-19 (a few samples of this study predate the infection). Cell type and time point are not known.

In this sample, this clonotype turned up a few times. The genes are TRBV7-2 and TRBJ2-1; 8 bases agree with TRBD2. CDR1 and CDR2 from the germline V gene are SGHTA and FQGNSA. Germline trimming cut 5 bases from V and 3 bases from J; bases unmatched to any gene: 6. CDR3 length: 15 amino acids. Here the CDR3 DNA reads TGTGCCAGCAGCCCCGGGACTAGGAGCTACAATGAGCAGTTCTTC. Amino acids: CASSPGTRSYNEQFF.

The chain uses TRBV11-2 and TRBJ1-2, with TRBD1 as a possible D gene (5 bases). Germline CDR1 SGHAT, CDR2 FQNNGV. Trimming removed 3 bases at V and 7 bases at J, with 12 bases between. CDR3 length: 13 residues. The DNA for the CDR3 is TGTGCCAGCAGCTTTATGCAGGGACGTGGCTACACCTTC. Its translation is CASSFMQGRGYTF.

V gene TRBV4-1 combines with J gene TRBJ2-7; D perhaps matches TRBD1 (6 bases). Trimming removed 0 bases at V and 2 bases at J, with 14 bases between. Germline V gene sequence: CDR1 MGHRA, CDR2 YSYEKL. The CDR3 runs 16 residues. CDR3 residues: CASSQESQGSTYEQYF. CDR3 sequence (DNA): TGCGCCAGCAGCCAAGAAAGTCAGGGGAGTACCTACGAGCAGTACTTC.

This clonotype has a handful of counts. The chain carries TRBV4-1 and TRBJ2-1; a possible D gene is TRBD2 (5 bases). The CDR3 consists of 15 residues. The germline gives CDR1 MGHRA, CDR2 YSYEKL. V was shortened by 5 bases and J by 4 bases, with 15 bases between the two germline ends. The CDR3 protein is CASSGREPPYNEQFF. The CDR3 DNA sequence: TGCGCCAGCAGCGGTAGGGAGCCCCCTTACAATGAGCAGTTCTTC.

This chain links TRBV9 with TRBJ2-2; D is unclear. In germline, CDR1 is SGDLS, CDR2 YYNGEE. The CDR3 extends over 13 amino acids. The V end lost 4 bases, the J end lost 5 bases, and 9 bases lay between the germline ends. The CDR3 region has the DNA TGTGCCAGCAGCACCGTGGGTACCGGGGAGCTGTTTTTT. It translates to CASSTVGTGELFF.

This clonotype was counted at least ten times. This chain joins TRBV5-1 and TRBJ2-3; no definite D call. V was shortened by 2 bases and J by 0 bases, with 13 bases between the two germline ends. Germline values: CDR1 SGHRS, CDR2 YFSETQ. This CDR3 contains 16 residues. The chain's CDR3 is CASSFGGKTSTDTQYF. The CDR3, as DNA: TGCGCCAGCAGCTTCGGCGGCAAAACTAGCACAGATACGCAGTATTTT.

In its sample, this clonotype was seen a few times. The genes are TRBV12-3 or TRBV12-4 and TRBJ1-5; TRBD1 is a possible D gene (6 bases). The CDR3 extends over 12 amino acids. V was cut by 3 bases and J by 16 bases, with 16 bases left in between. The CDR3 protein is CASSLGTGPSHF. CDR3 sequence (DNA): TGTGCCAGCAGTTTGGGCACAGGGCCCTCTCATTTT.

This chain joins TRBV19 and TRBJ2-7; 9 nucleotides align to TRBD1. The V gene's germline CDR1 is LNHDA and CDR2 SQIVND (reference sequence). This CDR3 region has 16 residues. With 5 bases clipped from V and 1 base from J, the junction kept 9 bases outside the gene matches. CDR3 residues: CASSPRDRARSYEQYF. The CDR3 nucleotides are TGTGCCAGTAGTCCTCGGGACAGGGCGAGATCCTACGAGCAGTACTTC.

The chain employs TRBV4-1 and TRBJ1-6; 8 bases are shared with TRBD1. CDR3 size: 15 residues. Trimming removed 4 bases from V and 2 bases from J; junction bases left unmatched: 1. The germline V gene has CDR1 MGHRA and CDR2 YSYEKL. The CDR3 loop reads CASSRQGTYNSPLHF. Written as DNA, the CDR3 is TGCGCCAGCAGCCGACAGGGGACCTATAATTCACCCCTCCACTTT.

The chain is built from TRBV12-3 or TRBV12-4 and TRBJ1-6; TRBD1 agrees at 9 bases. The CDR3 consists of 14 residues. V trimming: 6 bases; J trimming: 9 bases; junction bases outside the gene matches: 6. The CDR3 nucleotides are TGTGCCAGCAGGGGACAGGGCAGAAGTTCACCCCTCCACTTT. It encodes CASRGQGRSSPLHF.

The rearrangement uses TRBV12-3 or TRBV12-4 and TRBJ1-1; D unclear. V was pared by 5 bases and J by 5 bases, with 15 bases between. The CDR3 is 14 amino acids. The DNA of the CDR3 is TGTGCCAGCAGTCCAGGACCTGTAGGGACTGAAGCTTTCTTT. It encodes CASSPGPVGTEAFF.

This clonotype was counted only a few times. This chain connects TRBV20-1 to TRBJ2-2; no clear D. The CDR3 sequence is 14 residues long. The germline CDR1 and CDR2 sequences are DFQATT and SNEGSKA (reference sequence). V lost 3 bases, J lost 2 bases, and 10 bases lay in between. This CDR3 is CSASSSPNTGELFF. The CDR3 DNA reads as TGCAGTGCTAGTAGCAGCCCCAACACCGGGGAGCTGTTTTTT.

This clonotype appeared a few times. The V gene is TRBV7-2, the J gene TRBJ1-4, with D possibly being TRBD1 (6 bases). Trimming left V 5 bases short and J 5 bases short, with 15 bases between. Germline assignment: CDR1 SGHTA and CDR2 FQGNSA. The CDR3 has 15 residues. The CDR3 nucleotides read TGTGCCAGCAGCGAGAGGGGGTTCAGGAATGAAAAACTGTTTTTT. As protein: CASSERGFRNEKLFF. The variable domain in full, completed from reference TRBV7-2 and TRBJ1-4, reads GAGVSQSPSNKVTEKGKDVELRCDPISGHTALYWYRQSLGQGLEFLIYFQGNSAPDKSGLPSDRFSAERTGGSVSTLTIQRTQQEDSAVYLCASSERGFRNEKLFFGSGTQLSVL.

This rearrangement joins TRBV7-2 to TRBJ2-3, with D possibly being TRBD1 (6 bases). V was cut by 4 bases and J by 7 bases, with 9 bases left in between. CDR3 length: 12 amino acids. Germline assignment: CDR1 SGHTA and CDR2 FQGNSA. In nucleotides, the CDR3 is TGTGCCAGCAGCTCGGACAGCCATACGCAGTATTTT. The encoded protein is CASSSDSHTQYF.

The chain combines TRBV6-2 or TRBV6-3 with TRBJ2-5, with D tentatively TRBD2 (6 bases). Germline V gene data show CDR1 as MNHEY and CDR2 as SVGEGT. The V gene lost 6 bases and the J gene lost 5 bases, with 19 bases spanning the gap. The CDR3 runs to 15 residues. CDR3 DNA sequence: TGTGCCAGCAGCCATCCGGGGGACCGGGGGGAGACCCAGTACTTC. Its protein product is CASSHPGDRGETQYF.

The chain combines TRBV12-3 or TRBV12-4 with TRBJ1-2; 9 bases line up with TRBD1. The V gene end was trimmed by 6 bases and the J gene end by 4 bases; junction bases not matched to a gene: 12. This CDR3 is built from 16 residues. The CDR3 region has the DNA TGTGCCAGCAGCCTTAGGCCGGGACAGGGAAGCTATGGCTACACCTTC. It is translated as CASSLRPGQGSYGYTF.

The rearrangement joins TRBV9 to TRBJ2-5; 8 nucleotides align to TRBD1. The CDR3 spans 15 residues. Germline V gene lookup returns CDR1 SGDLS and CDR2 YYNGEE. The V gene end was trimmed by 3 bases and the J gene end by 4 bases; junction bases not matched to a gene: 8. The DNA of the CDR3 is TGTGCCAGCAGCGCAGATCCCAGGGGGCGAGAGACCCAGTACTTC. It codes for CASSADPRGRETQYF.

In its sample, this clonotype was seen a few times. The rearrangement joins TRBV7-9 to TRBJ2-7; D not resolved. Germline V gene lookup returns CDR1 SEHNR and CDR2 FQNEAQ (reference sequence). Trimming stripped 5 bases from V and 3 bases from J, with 8 bases between. The length of the CDR3 is 12 residues. The DNA for the CDR3 is TGTGCCAGCAGCCGACTGAACTACGAGCAGTACTTC. It translates to CASSRLNYEQYF.

This clonotype was seen only a few times. This chain uses TRBV5-1 with TRBJ2-4, with a weak D call TRBD2 (5 bases). V lost 6 bases and J lost 0, with 16 bases in between. The V gene's germline CDR1 is SGHRS and CDR2 YFSETQ. This CDR3 has 16 amino acids. The CDR3: CASTVGSSLAKNIQYF. CDR3 nucleotides: TGCGCCAGCACCGTGGGGAGCAGTCTAGCCAAAAACATTCAGTACTTC.

This clonotype was picked up a small number of times. The V call is TRBV29-1, the J call TRBJ2-3; 8 bases match TRBD1. Trimming at V came to 6 bases and at J to 2 bases, leaving 7 bases not matched to a gene. The CDR3 totals 14 residues. Germline V lookup: CDR1 SQVTM, CDR2 ANQGSEA. For the CDR3, the DNA is TGCAGCGTCGCGGGACAGGCACACACAGATACGCAGTATTTT. This sequence encodes CSVAGQAHTDTQYF.

This clonotype was found a few times. V gene TRBV7-2 combines with J gene TRBJ2-7; the D gene is possibly TRBD2 (6 bases). The germline V gene has CDR1 SGHTA and CDR2 FQGNSA. The CDR3 totals 15 residues. Trimming left V 6 bases short and J 0 bases short, with 15 bases between. CDR3 sequence reads: CASSIDGLRSYEQYF. CDR3 DNA sequence: TGTGCCAGCAGTATCGATGGACTACGCTCCTACGAGCAGTACTTC.

This clonotype was seen repeatedly, ten times or more. V is TRBV7-8 and J is TRBJ1-1; D uncertain. The CDR3 spans 15 residues. Trimming removed 3 bases from V and 6 bases from J, with 17 bases in between. Per germline, CDR1 SGHVS and CDR2 FQNEAQ. In DNA, the CDR3 is TGTGCCAGCAGCTTTGGGGTGGGATTAAGCCCTGAAGCTTTCTTT. Translated, it gives CASSFGVGLSPEAFF. Complete variable domain (other parts from reference TRBV7-8 and TRBJ1-1): GAGVSQSPRYKVAKRGQDVALRCDPISGHVSLFWYQQALGQGPEFLTYFQNEAQLDKSGLPSDRFFAERPEGSVSTLKIQRTQQEDSAVYLCASSFGVGLSPEAFFGQGTRLTVV.

The chain couples TRBV5-4 to TRBJ2-1, with a tentative D call TRBD2 (5 bases). V lost 4 bases to trimming and J lost 7 bases, with 9 bases between them. The CDR3 is 12 amino acids. Germline values: CDR1 SGHNT, CDR2 YYREEE (reference sequence). The chain's CDR3 is CASSRWENEQFF. The CDR3 DNA reads TGTGCCAGCAGCCGCTGGGAGAATGAGCAGTTCTTC.

This clonotype came up a few times. The rearrangement links TRBV7-9 to TRBJ2-2; TRBD2 might be the D (5 bases). V gave up 8 bases and J gave up 2 bases, with 15 bases separating them. Germline CDR1 reads SEHNR; CDR2 reads FQNEAQ (reference sequence). The CDR3 runs 15 residues. CDR3 bases: TGTGCCAGCCCCCCTATAACGGGAAACACCGGGGAGCTGTTTTTT. Its translation: CASPPITGNTGELFF.